These T cell receptor beta chains were read from a single sample in a study of CD8+ T cells in alopecia areata. Clones were read by immunoSEQ multiplex PCR, and TCRdb kept only the in-frame ones, dropping some. This repertoire shows more than 110,000 clones, 45% to 65% found once; its top ten account for more than 15%. Specimen: CD8+ T cells sorted from blood, collected at week 4, from a patient treated with tofacitinib. The receptors derive from a human donor with alopecia areata. Both conserved end residues are part of each CDR3. The D gene is left open where the match is weak. The size field is filled for only some rows; it gives once, few, many or a size class.

J gene	D gene	clone size	V gene	CDR3 protein	CDR3 DNA
TRBJ2-1	-	-	TRBV7-3	CASSVDRSSYNEQFF	TGTGCCAGCAGCGTAGACAGGAGCTCCTACAATGAGCAGTTCTTC
TRBJ1-2	-	few	TRBV29-1	CSVEEAGEGYGYTF	TGCAGCGTTGAAGAGGCAGGGGAGGGCTATGGCTACACCTTC
TRBJ2-1	TRBD2	-	TRBV27	CATGSSSPSGQDRNEQFF	TGTGCCACCGGGAGCTCGAGTCCTAGCGGCCAAGACCGGAATGAGCAGTTCTTC
TRBJ2-5	-	few	TRBV10-3	CAISEPSEQETQYF	TGTGCCATCAGTGAGCCGAGCGAACAAGAGACCCAGTACTTC
TRBJ2-1	TRBD2	-	TRBV30	CAWSGLAGGASDPSSYNEQFF	TGTGCCTGGAGTGGACTAGCGGGGGGGGCGAGTGATCCGAGCTCCTACAATGAGCAGTTCTTC
TRBJ1-1	-	once	TRBV5-6	CASSSPANTEAFF	TGTGCCAGCAGCTCCCCAGCGAACACTGAAGCTTTCTTT
TRBJ1-1	-	-	TRBV9	CASSEGGNTEAFF	TGTGCCAGCAGCGAGGGAGGGAACACTGAAGCTTTCTTT
TRBJ1-6	TRBD1	many	TRBV6-4	CASSDGTGGSPLHF	TGTGCCAGCAGTGACGGGACAGGGGGTTCACCCCTCCACTTT
TRBJ2-2	-	-	TRBV6-5	CASSYARGRTGELFF	TGTGCCAGCAGTTACGCCCGGGGGCGCACCGGGGAGCTGTTTTTT
TRBJ2-1	-	-	TRBV11-2	CASSLIRGRQNEQFF	TGTGCCAGCAGCTTAATAAGGGGGAGACAGAATGAGCAGTTCTTC
TRBJ2-1	TRBD2	-	TRBV6-5	CASSSWTSGGSEQFF	TGTGCCAGCAGTAGCTGGACTAGCGGGGGGAGTGAGCAGTTCTTC
TRBJ1-1	-	-	TRBV2	CASSALQGVTEAFF	TGTGCCAGCAGCGCACTACAGGGAGTCACTGAAGCTTTCTTT
TRBJ1-1	-	few	TRBV27	CASSATGNTEAFF	TGTGCCAGCAGCGCGACAGGGAACACTGAAGCTTTCTTT
TRBJ1-2	-	-	TRBV4-3	CASTSGRGGYGYTF	TGCGCCAGCACCTCAGGTCGAGGGGGCTATGGCTACACCTTC